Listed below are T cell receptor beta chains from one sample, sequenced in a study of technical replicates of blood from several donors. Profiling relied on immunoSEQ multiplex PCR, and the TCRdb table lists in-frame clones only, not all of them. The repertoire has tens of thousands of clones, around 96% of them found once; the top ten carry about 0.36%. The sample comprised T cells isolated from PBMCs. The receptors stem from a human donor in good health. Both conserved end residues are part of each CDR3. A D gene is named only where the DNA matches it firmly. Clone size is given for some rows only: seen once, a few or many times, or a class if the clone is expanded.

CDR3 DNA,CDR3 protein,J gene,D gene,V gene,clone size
TGTGCCAGCAGTGAAAGAGCGGGGCAGCCCCAGCATTTT,CASSERAGQPQHF,TRBJ1-5,NA,TRBV2,NA
TGTGCCAGCAGCTTAGCGGGACAGGGCAATCAGCCCCAGCATTTT,CASSLAGQGNQPQHF,TRBJ1-5,TRBD1,TRBV7-2,NA
TGTGCCAGCAGTTACAATCTAAACACTGAAGCTTTCTTT,CASSYNLNTEAFF,TRBJ1-1,NA,TRBV6-5,NA
TGTGCCAGCAGCGAGGGACTAGCGGGATCAGGGGAGACCCAGTACTTC,CASSEGLAGSGETQYF,TRBJ2-5,TRBD2,TRBV7-2,NA
TGTGCCAGCAGCAAAGGAGGGACTAGCGGGAGTAATGAGCAGTTCTTC,CASSKGGTSGSNEQFF,TRBJ2-1,NA,TRBV21-1,once
TGTGCCAGTAAGGGGATATTATGGGACACCATGCAGGGAAACACTGAAGCTTTCTTT,CASKGILWDTMQGNTEAFF,TRBJ1-1,NA,TRBV19,NA
TGTGCCAGCATAACAGGGACCAGCTCCTACGAGCAGTACTTC,CASITGTSSYEQYF,TRBJ2-7,NA,TRBV2,NA
TGTGCCAGCAGTGACCCAGGGATCCAGGGCTACACCTTC,CASSDPGIQGYTF,TRBJ1-2,NA,TRBV6-4,NA
TGTGCCAGCATCGCGGGACAGAACTACGAGCAGTACTTC,CASIAGQNYEQYF,TRBJ2-7,NA,TRBV6-6,NA
TGTGCCAGCAGCCGCACAGGGATCGGCGGCTACACCTTC,CASSRTGIGGYTF,TRBJ1-2,NA,TRBV6-5,few
TGTGCCAGCAGCGACAAAGACAGGGCGATCTCCTACGAGCAGTACTTC,CASSDKDRAISYEQYF,TRBJ2-7,TRBD1,TRBV7-3,NA
TGTGCCAGCAGCCCGCGGGCCAGGTGGACAGATACGCAGTATTTT,CASSPRARWTDTQYF,TRBJ2-3,NA,TRBV7-9,NA
TGTGCCAGCAGTCCGGGTTTAGGGGGAGGGCAGCCCCAGCATTTT,CASSPGLGGGQPQHF,TRBJ1-5,NA,TRBV27,NA
TGTGCCAGCAGTTACTCGGGGGGTGGCTACACCTTC,CASSYSGGGYTF,TRBJ1-2,NA,TRBV6-5,NA
TGTGCCAGCAGAGGCGCAGGGCCCAATGAGCAGTTCTTC,CASRGAGPNEQFF,TRBJ2-1,NA,TRBV6-1,NA
TGCGCCAGCAGCCTACTAGCGGGGGACTACAATGAGCAGTTCTTC,CASSLLAGDYNEQFF,TRBJ2-1,TRBD2,TRBV5-1,NA
TGTGCCAGCAGCCAAGTGAGGGATCTGGAGACCCAGTACTTC,CASSQVRDLETQYF,TRBJ2-5,NA,TRBV14,NA
TGTGCCAGCAGCGTAGGAGGGACAGGGGGGATGAACACTGAAGCTTTCTTT,CASSVGGTGGMNTEAFF,TRBJ1-1,TRBD1,TRBV9,NA
TGTGCCAGCAGTTTATGGGTGGGGCCGGACTACAATGAGCAGTTCTTC,CASSLWVGPDYNEQFF,TRBJ2-1,NA,TRBV27,once
TGCGCCAGCAGCCAAGTAGACGGGAGGGCCTACGAGCAGTACTTC,CASSQVDGRAYEQYF,TRBJ2-7,TRBD2,TRBV4-3,NA
TGTCCTACGCGGGGGGGGTACAATGAGCAGTTCTTC,CPTRGGYNEQFF,TRBJ2-1,NA,TRBV7-5,NA
TGTGCCAGCAGCTTAGGGGACTATCCAAATCGCGAGCAGTACTTC,CASSLGDYPNREQYF,TRBJ2-7,TRBD2,TRBV7-2,NA
TGTGCCAGCAGTCCGACAGGGATATATGGCTACACCTTC,CASSPTGIYGYTF,TRBJ1-2,TRBD1,TRBV28,NA
TGTGCCTGGAGACTATTAGCGGGATGGGAGCAGTACTTC,CAWRLLAGWEQYF,TRBJ2-7,TRBD2,TRBV30,NA
TGCGCCAGCAGCTTGGAAGTTGGAGGCACCGGGGAGCTGTTTTTT,CASSLEVGGTGELFF,TRBJ2-2,NA,TRBV5-1,once
TGTGCCATCCGTGAGGCGGGAGGCAGCTACAATGAGCAGTTCTTC,CAIREAGGSYNEQFF,TRBJ2-1,TRBD2,TRBV27,NA
TGTGCCAGCAAACCCCCCGCGGAGGAAAAACTGTTTTTT,CASKPPAEEKLFF,TRBJ1-4,NA,TRBV28,NA
TGTGCCAGTAGTATGGAGGGGCGGCAAGAGACCCAGTACTTC,CASSMEGRQETQYF,TRBJ2-5,NA,TRBV19,NA
TGTGCCTGGAGCGGTTGGACTAGCGGGAGGGCCGTTGAAAATGAGCAGTTCTTC,CAWSGWTSGRAVENEQFF,TRBJ2-1,TRBD2,TRBV30,NA
TGTGCCAGCAGCTTAGGCTCACAGGGGTTCGATGAGCAGTTCTTC,CASSLGSQGFDEQFF,TRBJ2-1,TRBD1,TRBV7-3,NA
TGTGCCAGCAGCCCCAGAGGTAGCGGGAGTTTTAGGAATGAGCAGTTCTTC,CASSPRGSGSFRNEQFF,TRBJ2-1,TRBD2,TRBV7-3,NA
TGCGCCAGCAGCCAAGATAATAGCGGGAGGGCCAATGAGCAGTTCTTC,CASSQDNSGRANEQFF,TRBJ2-1,TRBD2,TRBV4-1,once
TGTGCCAGCAGCTTAGGTACAGGACTATATGGCTACACCTTC,CASSLGTGLYGYTF,TRBJ1-2,NA,TRBV11-3,NA
TGCGCCAGCAGCCCGGGACAGTTAAGCTCTGGAAACACCATATATTTT,CASSPGQLSSGNTIYF,TRBJ1-3,TRBD1,TRBV5-1,NA
TGTGCCAGCAGCTTTAGGGCAGGGTTCCCAGATACGCAGTATTTT,CASSFRAGFPDTQYF,TRBJ2-3,NA,TRBV5-6,once
TGTGCCAGCAGTGACCCCGTGGGACAGCAATACACTGAAGCTTTCTTT,CASSDPVGQQYTEAFF,TRBJ1-1,TRBD1,TRBV28,once
TGTGCCAGCAGTGAATGGGGCGGGACAGGGGTATCAGATACGCAGTATTTT,CASSEWGGTGVSDTQYF,TRBJ2-3,TRBD1,TRBV2,NA
TGTGCCAGCAGTGAAGGGGGCGGCGAGCAGTACTTC,CASSEGGGEQYF,TRBJ2-7,NA,TRBV6-1,NA
TGTGCCAGCAGCTTAGTTTCCAGATCAGTCAGCAATCAGCCCCAGCATTTT,CASSLVSRSVSNQPQHF,TRBJ1-5,NA,TRBV11-2,NA
TGTGCCACCAGCCCTCGTCCCAGCACTGAAGCTTTCTTT,CATSPRPSTEAFF,TRBJ1-1,NA,TRBV15,NA
TGTGCCAGCAGCCCTATAGGGGCCCGAAACACTGAAGCTTTCTTT,CASSPIGARNTEAFF,TRBJ1-1,NA,TRBV28,NA
TGTGCAAGTCGCTTTGATTTTTTGGGGCGCTCCTACGAGCAGTACTTC,CASRFDFLGRSYEQYF,TRBJ2-7,NA,TRBV12-2,NA
TGCGCCAGCAGGCTGGGACAGGGGGCCCGGATTGAGACCCAGTACTTC,CASRLGQGARIETQYF,TRBJ2-5,TRBD1,TRBV5-1,NA
TGCGCCAGCAGACTCCTTAGCGGGAGGGCCCTTGGCACAGATACGCAGTATTTT,CASRLLSGRALGTDTQYF,TRBJ2-3,TRBD2,TRBV10-1,NA
TGCAGCGTCGCGACAAGGGGCTACACCTTC,CSVATRGYTF,TRBJ1-2,NA,TRBV29-1,NA
TGTGCCAGCAGCGCCACGATGACAGGGGACTATGGCTACACCTTC,CASSATMTGDYGYTF,TRBJ1-2,TRBD1,TRBV13,NA
TGTGCCAGCAGCTACCTAGCGGGAGCTCGTTACGAGCAGTACTTC,CASSYLAGARYEQYF,TRBJ2-7,TRBD2,TRBV5-4,NA
TGTGCCAGCAGCAGGGGATCGCGCTACGAGCAGTACTTC,CASSRGSRYEQYF,TRBJ2-7,NA,TRBV2,NA
TGTGCCAGCAGCTTACGGAGCCCCTTAGAAGAGCAGTACTTC,CASSLRSPLEEQYF,TRBJ2-7,NA,TRBV11-2,NA
TGTGCCAGCTCACCCGCCGACAGGGGCTCCAACGAGCAGTACTTC,CASSPADRGSNEQYF,TRBJ2-7,TRBD1,TRBV18,NA